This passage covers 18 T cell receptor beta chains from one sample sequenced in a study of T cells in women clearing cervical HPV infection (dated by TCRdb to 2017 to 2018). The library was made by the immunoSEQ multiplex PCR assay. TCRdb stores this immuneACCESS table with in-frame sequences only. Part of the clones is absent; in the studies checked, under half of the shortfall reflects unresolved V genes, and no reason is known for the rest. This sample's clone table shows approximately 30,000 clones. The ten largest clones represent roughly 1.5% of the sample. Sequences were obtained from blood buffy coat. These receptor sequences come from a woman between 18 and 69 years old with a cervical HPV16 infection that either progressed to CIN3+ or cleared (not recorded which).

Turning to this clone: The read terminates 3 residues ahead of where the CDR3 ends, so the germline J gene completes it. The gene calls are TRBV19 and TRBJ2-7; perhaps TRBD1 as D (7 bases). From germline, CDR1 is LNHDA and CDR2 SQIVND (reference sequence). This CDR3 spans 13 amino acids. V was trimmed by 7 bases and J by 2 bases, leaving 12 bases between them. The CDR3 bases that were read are TGTGCCAGTATGGGCAGGGGGGCCTACGAG. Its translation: CASMGRGAYE. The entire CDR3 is CASMGRGAYEQYF.

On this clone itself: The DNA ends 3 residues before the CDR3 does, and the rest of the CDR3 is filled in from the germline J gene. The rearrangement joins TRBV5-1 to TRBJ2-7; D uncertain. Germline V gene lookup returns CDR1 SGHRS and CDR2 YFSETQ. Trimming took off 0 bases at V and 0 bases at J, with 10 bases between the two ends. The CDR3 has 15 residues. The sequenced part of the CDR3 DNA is TGCGCCAGCAGCTTGGGTCAGGTTAGCTCCTACGAG. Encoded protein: CASSLGQVSSYE. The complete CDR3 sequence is CASSLGQVSSYEQYF.

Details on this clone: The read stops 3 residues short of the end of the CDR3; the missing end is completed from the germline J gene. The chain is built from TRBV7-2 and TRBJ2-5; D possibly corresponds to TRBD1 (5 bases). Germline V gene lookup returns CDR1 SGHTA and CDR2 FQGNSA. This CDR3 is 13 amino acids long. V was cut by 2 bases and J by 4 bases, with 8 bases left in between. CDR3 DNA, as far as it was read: TGTGCCAGCAGCTTAAGCAGGGTAGAGACC. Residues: CASSLSRVET. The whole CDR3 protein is CASSLSRVETQYF.

CDR3 DNA (partial): TGTGCCAGTAACCCGGTCGGCAGAGCGGTTATAGATGAG. The encoded protein is CASNPVGRAVIDE. The CDR3, in full, reads CASNPVGRAVIDEQFF. The chain couples TRBV19 to TRBJ2-1; D is possibly TRBD2 (5 bases). The read terminates 3 residues before the CDR3 end, so the remaining end is supplied by the germline J gene. The CDR3 loop spans 16 amino acids. The germline V and J ends were trimmed by 7 bases and 8 bases, with 24 bases remaining between them. The germline V gene has CDR1 LNHDA and CDR2 SQIVND (reference sequence).

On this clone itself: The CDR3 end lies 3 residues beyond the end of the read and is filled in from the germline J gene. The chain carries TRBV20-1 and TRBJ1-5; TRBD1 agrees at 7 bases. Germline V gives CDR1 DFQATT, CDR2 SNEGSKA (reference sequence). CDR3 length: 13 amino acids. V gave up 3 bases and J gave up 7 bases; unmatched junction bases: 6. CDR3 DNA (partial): TGCAGTGCTAGTAGGACAGGCGGGCAGCCC. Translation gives CSASRTGGQP. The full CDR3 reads CSASRTGGQPQHF.

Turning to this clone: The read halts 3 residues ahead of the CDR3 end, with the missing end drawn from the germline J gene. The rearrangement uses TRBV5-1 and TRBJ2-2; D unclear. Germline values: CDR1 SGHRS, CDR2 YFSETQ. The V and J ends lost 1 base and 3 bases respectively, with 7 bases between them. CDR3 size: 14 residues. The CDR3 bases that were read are TGCGCCAGCAGCTTGCTCTCCCACACCGGGGAG. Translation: CASSLLSHTGE. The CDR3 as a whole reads CASSLLSHTGELFF. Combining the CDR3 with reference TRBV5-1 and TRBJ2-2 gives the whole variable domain KAGVTQTPRYLIKTRGQQVTLSCSPISGHRSVSWYQQTPGQGLQFLFEYFSETQRNKGNFPGRFSGRQFSNSRSEMNVSTLELGDSALYLCASSLLSHTGELFFGEGSRLTVL.

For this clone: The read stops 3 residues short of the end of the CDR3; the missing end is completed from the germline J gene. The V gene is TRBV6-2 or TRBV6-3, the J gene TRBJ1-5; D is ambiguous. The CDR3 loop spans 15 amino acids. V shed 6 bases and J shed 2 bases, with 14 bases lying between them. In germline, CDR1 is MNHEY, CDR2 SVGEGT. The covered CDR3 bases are TGTGCCAGCAGGGGCGGGGTTATCGGCAATCAGCCC. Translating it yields CASRGGVIGNQP. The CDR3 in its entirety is CASRGGVIGNQPQHF.

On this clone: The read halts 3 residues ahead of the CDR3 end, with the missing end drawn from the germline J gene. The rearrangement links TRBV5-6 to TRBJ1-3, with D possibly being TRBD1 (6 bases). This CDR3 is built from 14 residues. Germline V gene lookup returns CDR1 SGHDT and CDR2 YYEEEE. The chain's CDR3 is CASSLGQADLIIYF. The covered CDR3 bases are TGTGCCAGCAGCTTGGGACAGGCGGATCTCATC.

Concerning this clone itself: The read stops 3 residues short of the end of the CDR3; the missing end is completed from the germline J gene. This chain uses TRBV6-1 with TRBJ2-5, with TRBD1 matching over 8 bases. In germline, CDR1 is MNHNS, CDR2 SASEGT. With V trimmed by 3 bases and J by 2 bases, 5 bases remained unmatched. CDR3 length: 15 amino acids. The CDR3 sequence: CASSENRGVQETQYF. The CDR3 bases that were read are TGTGCCAGCAGTGAGAACAGGGGGGTTCAAGAGACC.

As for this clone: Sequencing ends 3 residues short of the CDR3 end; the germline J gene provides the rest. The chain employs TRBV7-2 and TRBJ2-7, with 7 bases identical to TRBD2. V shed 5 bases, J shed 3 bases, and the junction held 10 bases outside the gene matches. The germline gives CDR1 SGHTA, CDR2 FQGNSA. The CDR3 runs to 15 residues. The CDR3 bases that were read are TGTGCCAGCAGCCTCACTAGCGAGACCCGCTACGAG. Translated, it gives CASSLTSETRYE. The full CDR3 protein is CASSLTSETRYEQYF.

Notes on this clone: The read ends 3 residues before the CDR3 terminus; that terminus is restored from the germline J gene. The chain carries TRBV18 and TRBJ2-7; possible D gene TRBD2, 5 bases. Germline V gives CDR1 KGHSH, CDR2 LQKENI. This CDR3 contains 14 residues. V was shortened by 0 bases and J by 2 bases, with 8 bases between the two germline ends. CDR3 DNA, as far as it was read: TGTGCCAGCTCACCACCACGGGGTCCCTACGAG. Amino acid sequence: CASSPPRGPYE. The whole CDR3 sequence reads CASSPPRGPYEQYF. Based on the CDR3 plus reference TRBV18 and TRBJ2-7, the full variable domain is NAGVMQNPRHLVRRRGQEARLRCSPMKGHSHVYWYRQLPEEGLKFMVYLQKENIIDESGMPKERFSAEFPKEGPSILRIQQVVRGDSAAYFCASSPPRGPYEQYFGPGTRLTVT.

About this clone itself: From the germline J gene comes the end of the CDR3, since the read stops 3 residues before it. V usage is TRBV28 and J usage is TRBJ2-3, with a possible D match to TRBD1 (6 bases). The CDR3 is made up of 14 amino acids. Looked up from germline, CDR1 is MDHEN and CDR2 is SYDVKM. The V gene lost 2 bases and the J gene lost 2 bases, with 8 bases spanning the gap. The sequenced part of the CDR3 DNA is TGTGCCAGCAGTTTAACAGGGCCCACAGATACG. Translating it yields CASSLTGPTDT. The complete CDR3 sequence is CASSLTGPTDTQYF.

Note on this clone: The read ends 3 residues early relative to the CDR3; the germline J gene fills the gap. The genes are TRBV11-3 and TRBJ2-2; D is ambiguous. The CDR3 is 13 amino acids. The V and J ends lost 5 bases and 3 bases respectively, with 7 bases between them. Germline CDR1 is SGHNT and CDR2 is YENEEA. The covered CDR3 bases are TGTGCCAGCAGCCTTACATACACCGGGGAG. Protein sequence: CASSLTYTGE. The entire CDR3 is CASSLTYTGELFF.

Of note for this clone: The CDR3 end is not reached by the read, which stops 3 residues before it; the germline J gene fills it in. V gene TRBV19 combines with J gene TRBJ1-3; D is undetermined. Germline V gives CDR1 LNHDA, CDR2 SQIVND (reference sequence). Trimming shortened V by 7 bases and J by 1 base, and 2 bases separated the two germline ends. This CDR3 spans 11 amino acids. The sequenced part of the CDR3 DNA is TGTGCCAGTACTTCTGGAAACACC. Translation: CASTSGNT. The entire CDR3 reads CASTSGNTIYF.

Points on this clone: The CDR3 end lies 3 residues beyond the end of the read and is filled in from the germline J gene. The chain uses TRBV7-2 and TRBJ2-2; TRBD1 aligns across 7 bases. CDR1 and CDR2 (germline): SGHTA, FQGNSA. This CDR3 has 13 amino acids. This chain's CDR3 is CASRPPTGEKLFF. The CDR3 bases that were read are TGTGCCAGCAGACCGCCTACAGGGGAAAAG. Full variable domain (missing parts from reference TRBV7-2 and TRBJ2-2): GAGVSQSPSNKVTEKGKDVELRCDPISGHTALYWYRQSLGQGLEFLIYFQGNSAPDKSGLPSDRFSAERTGGSVSTLTIQRTQQEDSAVYLCASRPPTGEKLFFGEGSRLTVL.

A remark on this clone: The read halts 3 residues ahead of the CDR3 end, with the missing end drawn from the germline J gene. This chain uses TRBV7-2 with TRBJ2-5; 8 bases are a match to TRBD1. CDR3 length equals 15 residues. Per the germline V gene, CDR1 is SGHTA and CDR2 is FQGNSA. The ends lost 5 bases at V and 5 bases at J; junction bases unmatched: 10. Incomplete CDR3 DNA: TGTGCCAGCAGCCTGGGACAGGCTTTGGGGGAGACC. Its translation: CASSLGQALGET. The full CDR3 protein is CASSLGQALGETQYF.

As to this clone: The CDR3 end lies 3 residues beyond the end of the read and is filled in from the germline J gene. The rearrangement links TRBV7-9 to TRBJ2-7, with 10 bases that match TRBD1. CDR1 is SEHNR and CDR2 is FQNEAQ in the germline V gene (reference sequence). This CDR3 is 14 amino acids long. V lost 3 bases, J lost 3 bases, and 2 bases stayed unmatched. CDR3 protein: CASSFDRGRYEQYF. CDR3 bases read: TGTGCCAGCAGCTTCGACAGGGGGCGCTACGAG.

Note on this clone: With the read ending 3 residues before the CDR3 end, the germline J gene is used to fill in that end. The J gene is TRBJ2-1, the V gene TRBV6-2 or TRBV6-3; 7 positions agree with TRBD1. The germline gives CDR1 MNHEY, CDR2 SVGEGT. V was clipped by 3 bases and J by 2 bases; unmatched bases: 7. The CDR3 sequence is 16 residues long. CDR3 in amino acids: CASSYSRQGTYNEQFF. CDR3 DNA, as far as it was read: TGTGCCAGCAGTTATTCCCGACAGGGAACCTACAATGAG.